This T cell receptor beta chain was identified in a study of identical twins. The ends were cut back, 0 bases at V and 4 bases at J, with 18 bases in the middle. Germline-derived CDR1 and CDR2 are MGHRA and YSYEKL. The CDR3 loop spans 17 amino acids. One entry per CDR3 protein, called by TCRdb with MiXCR from the 5' RACE reads. There are around 500,000 distinct CDR3 sequences in the sample; approximately 15% occur only once, and about 0.53% lies in the top ten. This clonotype was observed many times. The data also belong to a second study, concerning yellow fever vaccine responses in identical twins.

Sequenced input: CD4+ T cells sorted from blood. This clonotype was obtained from a woman under 30 in good health. The V gene is TRBV4-1, the J gene TRBJ1-1, with D maybe TRBD1 (6 bases). The DNA for the CDR3 is TGCGCCAGCAGCCAAGATCATAGATCGGGGGCATCCACTGAAGCTTTCTTT. Translation: CASSQDHRSGASTEAFF.